The T cell receptor (beta chain) under discussion was sequenced for a study of TIL therapy for anti-PD-1-resistant metastatic lung cancer. Trimming removed 8 bases at V and 7 bases at J, with 11 bases between. Germline lookup yields CDR1 SQVTM and CDR2 ANQGSEA. This CDR3 contains 10 residues. This was the immunoSEQ v3 assay. TCRdb's copy holds only in-frame clones and misses some; the assay was immunoSEQ multiplex PCR. The data show about 32,000 clones, about 79% seen once. Time point described: pre-treatment sample, taken before nivolumab and TIL therapy. This sequence was found in a woman aged 25-85 years with non-small cell lung cancer. The sample in question was blood, obtained at baseline. The chain uses TRBV29-1 and TRBJ2-5; D not certain. The CDR3 protein is CSCSSGTQYF. CDR3 nucleotides: TGCAGCTGTAGTAGTGGGACCCAGTACTTC.